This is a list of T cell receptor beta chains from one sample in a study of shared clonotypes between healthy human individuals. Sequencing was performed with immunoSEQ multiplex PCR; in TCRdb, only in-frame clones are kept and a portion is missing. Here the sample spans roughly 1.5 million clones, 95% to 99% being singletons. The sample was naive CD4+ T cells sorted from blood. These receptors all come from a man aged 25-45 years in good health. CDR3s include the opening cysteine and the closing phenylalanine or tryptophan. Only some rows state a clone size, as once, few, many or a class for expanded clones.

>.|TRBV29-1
CSASTGTTGELFF
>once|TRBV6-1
CASSELTSGSLSYEQYF
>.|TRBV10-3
CAIPPGQPQHF
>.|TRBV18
CASSPKLQGRNEKLFF
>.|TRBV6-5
CASRPGWGNTIYF
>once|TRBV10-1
CASSDAGVETQYF
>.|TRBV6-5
CASSYSYPNPEAFF
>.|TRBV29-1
CSVRTGVYEQYF
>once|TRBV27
CASRQTLAHNEQFF
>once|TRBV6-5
CASSYSDSFGETQYF
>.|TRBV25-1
CASRRTGAGETQYF
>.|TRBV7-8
CASSKGGNTEAFF
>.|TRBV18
CASSIKSPDMNTEAFF
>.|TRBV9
CASSVGSEGTEAFF
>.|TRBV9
CASSVALGSGSLETGELFF
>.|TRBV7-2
CASSTGTGNTYEQYF
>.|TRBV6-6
CASSSGTSGANVLTF
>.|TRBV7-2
CASSSRAGITDTQYF
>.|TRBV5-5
CASSTFSGTNTGELFF
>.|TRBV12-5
CASGFNVNYGYTF
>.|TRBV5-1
CASRLAGPTDTQYF
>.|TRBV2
CASSRQGAVDNEQFF
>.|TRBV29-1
CSVFSFVPEAFF
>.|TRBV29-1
CSLPGLAGATQYF
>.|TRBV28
CASSPLAGAEQYF
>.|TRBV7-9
CASSLGRARTDTQYF
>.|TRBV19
CASSIGVPRGGNTGELFF